This T cell receptor (beta chain) was documented in a study of cytomegalovirus exposure and HLA in healthy donors (dated by TCRdb to the late 2010s). In terms of the full investigation: An earlier analysis of several hundred of the donors reported approximately 290 Gb of sequence data and around 120 million unique TCR beta sequences from roughly 180 million T cells. Besides the first cohort of some 670 subjects, a separate validation cohort made up of 120 different subjects was used. The T cell repertoires of some 700 subjects were profiled by immunosequencing and related to cytomegalovirus serostatus. A later analysis re-examined previously published TCR beta repertoires from about 700 donors and added high-resolution HLA genotyping to investigate patterns of TCR occurrence. Every discovery cohort repertoire had been produced on one sequencing platform. A later genetic analysis took genome-wide SNP genotypes for about 55% of the roughly 670 donors and used that subset as a discovery cohort. A few DR-DQ haplotypes were treated as single units for association and clustering because of strong linkage in the cohort. Approximately 300 gigabases of sequencing data and approximately 91 million unique TCR sequences made up an early release that covered nearly 650 HLA-typed donors. In the later analysis, no new phenotypic data were used to find candidate immune exposures; instead, reliance was placed on TCR beta sequences and their occurrence across donors. Donor age, sex, ethnicity and CMV serostatus were compiled together with the repertoire data. Among the roughly 400 genotyped donors, around 81% belonged to the genetic ancestry cluster associated with self-reported Caucasian donors. To predict cytomegalovirus infection status, the study combined high-throughput TCR immunosequencing, statistical association of individual TCRs with disease status, and machine learning. Typing coverage varied by locus: about 620-630 donors for A, B, C, DRB1 and DQB1; some 520 for DQA1; some 610 for DPA1; more than 450 for DPB1. On average, roughly 250,000 unique TCR beta nucleotide sequences were sequenced per donor among fewer than 500 genotyped donors of the cohort, with roughly 18% of those sequences being non-productive. An earlier analysis of fewer than 700 of the donors applied high-throughput TCR beta sequencing to assess whether each TCR beta V gene segment acted as functional or pseudogenic. The study aimed to test whether cataloging public T cell receptors could reveal signatures of past pathogen exposure. Both class I and class II loci were covered by HLA typing, at four-digit resolution. Broad study findings and their caveats: When HLA alleles, especially DR and DQ, strongly co-occurred, TCR associations were difficult to assign to individual alleles. In a later analysis, TCR association rates were found to vary across HLA loci, with the most associated TCRs seen for DRB1 alleles and the fewest for HLA-C alleles. Broadly in line with IMGT annotations, most TCR beta V segments showed up in productive rearrangements about 90% or about 30% of the time in an earlier analysis of around 600 of the donors. The authors suggested that the approach could potentially be extended to other disease states and immunological phenotypes. A further reported finding was that TCR beta sequences accurately predicted the HLA-A and HLA-B alleles for most subjects in the first cohort. Cytomegalovirus status was reported to be diagnosed by the classifier with high specificity and sensitivity in both the original and validation cohorts. Because some donors lacked HLA typing at each locus, the association tests relied only on the typed subset. In vitro tests confirmed that three of the cytomegalovirus-associated TCR beta chains recognize cytomegalovirus antigens. The cohort was sequenced for TCR beta chains only, and without alpha or paired-chain data the features that could be detected were limited. A group of highly shared sequence variants was considered likely to be a technical artifact of the sequencing pipeline. Because the 87-base-pair reads could not distinguish some IMGT-functional V segments, including TRBV6-2 and TRBV6-3, those segments were excluded. Linkage disequilibrium might explain the correlated functional status among segregating V segments, but an unknown experimental factor could not be ruled out. Because counts were too low, 15 to 20 rarely observed V segments, including chromosome 9 orphons, were excluded from the earlier analysis of a few hundred of the donors. CMV serostatus was the only immune exposure information available for the cohort. According to a later analysis, most CMV-associated TCR beta chains appeared to be HLA-restricted, and the HLA associations seemed to be driven largely by CMV exposure. Roughly uniform sequencing depth across donors was assumed in presence/absence analyses, although this assumption may not hold. An association between a missense DCLRE1C variant and V-gene and J-gene trimming of TCR beta chains was found in a later genetic analysis and replicated in an independent cohort. The study listed 164 TCR beta chains as associated with cytomegalovirus. A later genetic analysis reported fewer N-insertions in productive TCRs among donors in an Asian-associated ancestry cluster than the roughly 700-donor mean. In a later analysis, HLA-associated TCR beta chains showed more clonal expansion and lower generation probabilities than non-associated chains that were equally common. At a false discovery rate of 0.05, a later analysis linked 16,000 or so TCR beta sequences to specific HLA alleles. While some public TCRs were present in many individuals, most TCR sequences turned up only very rarely across donors. In a later analysis, several top co-occurrence clusters were reported to appear linked to parvovirus B19, influenza, CMV and Epstein-Barr virus.

Its CDR3 holds 15 amino acids, cysteine through phenylalanine. Only the CDR3 portion is preserved as DNA: 45 bases, with reading frame beginning at the first base. The germline V gene encodes CDR1 SGHRS and CDR2 YFSETQ. Relative to germline, V is 2 bases shorter and J is 6 bases shorter, with 18 bases between their ends. The sample holds one count of this clone. It has no known antigen specificity. Base-call qualities are not available, and no considerably larger clone is one nucleotide away. The cohort consisted of 650 to 700 healthy bone marrow donors. At the time of sampling, every cohort member was nominally healthy, though immune exposures that went unrecorded were likely present. The donor tested CMV seropositive and was one of the 289 seropositive cohort members. Each donor provided a peripheral blood sample, and peripheral blood mononuclear cells were used for TCR beta sequencing. Genomic DNA was extracted from the blood cell samples with the Qiagen DNeasy Blood Extraction Kit.

The method behind the library was the immunoSEQ multiplex PCR assay. For the multiplex PCR, a mixture combining 60 forward primers for TCR Vbeta segments and 13 reverse primers for TCR Jbeta segments was used. A multiplex PCR assay on genomic DNA amplified the CDR3 region of rearranged TCR beta genes. On the Illumina HiSeq System, the amplified TCR beta libraries were sequenced as 87-base-pair reads. As for how the authors treated the data: Across the 600 to 700 repertoires, a later analysis counted 80 million or so unique TCR beta chains, roughly 11 million of which were shared by at least two donors. A nearest-neighbor algorithm error-corrected the raw reads and collapsed the reads into unique sequences, merging closely related sequences to remove PCR and sequencing errors. Alignment of CDR3 sequences to IMGT reference sequences was used to assign V, D and J gene segments. Each retained sequence needed at least a six-nucleotide match to both a V gene segment and a J gene segment. Rearrangements were classified as productive when the CDR3 lacked stop codons and remained in frame with V and J, and all other rearrangements were classified as non-productive. CDR3 was defined according to IMGT convention as the region running from the second conserved V-encoded cysteine to the conserved J-encoded phenylalanine. The earlier analysis of about 640 of the donors excluded any sequence lacking an unambiguous match to a single V gene segment. In an earlier analysis of 587 of the donors, V segments were called functional above 56.7% productive rearrangements and were called segregating when the between-donor standard deviation exceeded 5%. A statistical classification framework was built for diagnosing cytomegalovirus status from the catalog of TCR beta chain sequences. V and J gene assignment, in a later analysis, came from comparing TCR nucleotide sequences with IMGT/GENE-DB human TR gene sequences. Using the TCRdist pipeline, a later analysis assigned CDR3 sequences along with most-parsimonious VDJ recombination scenarios. In a later analysis, every TCR beta chain was defined by the combination of its CDR3 amino acid sequence and its V-gene family, and reads without a unique V-gene family were dropped. As a way to deal with suspected cross-contamination and a sequencing artifact, a later analysis dropped under 600 nucleotide sequences that were highly shared and had low generation probability. In a later analysis, a clonal expansion index for each public chain was calculated from normalized within-repertoire ranks of inferred template counts. Generation probabilities in a later analysis came from a VDJ recombination model fitted to out-of-frame rearrangements, and those results were checked against IGoR. A later analysis scored TCR-TCR, TCR-HLA and TCR-CMV co-occurrence with hypergeometric tests, applying a repertoire-size bias correction to TCR pairs. To estimate false discovery rates, a later analysis permuted the HLA or CMV assignments 20 times. In a later analysis, co-occurring TCRs were grouped using DBSCAN, and TCRdist sequence similarity was added for clustering within HLA-allele-positive subsets. Co-occurrence clustering excluded repertoires with fewer than 30,000 or more than 120,000 public chains, plus five with anomalous nucleotide sharing. Not all clones reach the TCRdb copy of this immuneACCESS table, which keeps in-frame sequences only. Checked studies attribute under half of the gap to unresolved V genes and leave the rest unexplained. V and J calls plus clone size are reproduced from that table; the DNA served to infer D and trimming. The sample table lists 150,000 to 200,000 clones, about 80% of them with a count of one. 6% to 7% of the sample is taken by the ten largest.

Input material: PBMCs. The chain is made from TRBV5-1 and TRBJ2-7, and the D gene may be TRBD2, 5 bases matching. The receptor's source is a man aged 35-49 years in good health and CMV-seropositive. This receptor carries the CDR3 CASSFSTQRGGEQYF. The DNA is TGCGCCAGCAGCTTTAGCACCCAACGGGGTGGCGAGCAGTACTTC.